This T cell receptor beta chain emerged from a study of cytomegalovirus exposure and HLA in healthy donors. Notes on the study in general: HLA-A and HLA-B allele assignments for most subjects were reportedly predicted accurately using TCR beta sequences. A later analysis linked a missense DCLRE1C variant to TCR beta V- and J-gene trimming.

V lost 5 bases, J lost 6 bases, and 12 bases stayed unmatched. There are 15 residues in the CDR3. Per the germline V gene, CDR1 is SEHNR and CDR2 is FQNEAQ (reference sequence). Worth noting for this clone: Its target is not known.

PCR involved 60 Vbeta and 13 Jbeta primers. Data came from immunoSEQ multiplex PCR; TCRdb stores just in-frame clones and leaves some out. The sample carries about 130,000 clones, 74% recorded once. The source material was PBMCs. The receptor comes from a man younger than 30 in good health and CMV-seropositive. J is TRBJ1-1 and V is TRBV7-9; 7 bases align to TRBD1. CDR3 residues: CASSVGDREGSEAFF. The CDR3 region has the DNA TGTGCCAGCAGCGTAGGAGACAGGGAAGGGTCTGAAGCTTTCTTT.